The 7 T cell receptor beta chains listed next were all sequenced from one sample in a study of shared clonotypes between healthy human individuals. Method: immunoSEQ multiplex PCR; TCRdb's copy keeps in-frame clones and lacks some. The data show under 750,000 clones, approximately 77% seen once. The specimen was memory CD4+ T cells sorted from blood. The subset was: CD45RA-negative fraction. The receptors originated from a woman between 25 and 40 years old in good health.

This sequence joins TRBV7-9 and TRBJ2-7; 9 nucleotides align to TRBD1. Trimming at V came to 7 bases and at J to 7 bases, leaving 8 bases not matched to a gene. Germline V gene lookup returns CDR1 SEHNR and CDR2 FQNEAQ (reference sequence). CDR3 size: 13 residues. CDR3 coding DNA: TGTGCCAGCACCGTACAGGGGGCAGGGGAGCAGTACTTC. This encodes CASTVQGAGEQYF. The full variable domain, completed using reference TRBV7-9 and TRBJ2-7, is DTGVSQNPRHKITKRGQNVTFRCDPISEHNRLYWYRQTLGQGPEFLTYFQNEAQLEKSRLLSDRFSAERPKGSFSTLEIQRTEQGDSAMYLCASTVQGAGEQYFGPGTRLTVT.

The chain joins TRBV6-1 to TRBJ1-5; the D gene is possibly TRBD1 (6 bases). V shed 6 bases and J shed 7 bases, with 16 bases lying between them. Germline V gives CDR1 MNHNS, CDR2 SASEGT. This CDR3 has 14 residues. CDR3 protein: CASRSTGSHQPQHF. For the CDR3, the DNA is TGTGCCAGCAGGTCCACAGGGAGTCACCAGCCCCAGCATTTT.

The chain recombines TRBV7-6 with TRBJ2-7; tentatively, D is TRBD1 (5 bases). The CDR3 has 12 amino acids. Trimming took 4 bases from V and 7 from J, leaving 11 bases between them. The germline CDR1 and CDR2 sequences are SGHVS and FNYEAQ. The CDR3 reads CASSSSGHEQYF. Written as DNA, the CDR3 is TGTGCCAGCAGCTCCTCAGGGCATGAGCAGTACTTC.

Comments on this clone: The identical CDR3 is also encoded by other nucleotide sequences in the sample. The chain links TRBV5-1 to TRBJ2-1; 7 positions agree with TRBD1. There are 14 residues in the CDR3. CDR1 SGHRS and CDR2 YFSETQ come from the germline V gene. V was clipped by 4 bases and J by 9 bases; unmatched bases: 10. The DNA for the CDR3 is TGCGCCAGCAGCCCTGGGACAGCCGGCGTTGAGCAGTTCTTC. Encoded protein: CASSPGTAGVEQFF.

The chain's CDR3 is CASSFEGWTEAFF. The CDR3 DNA is TGTGCCAGCAGTTTCGAGGGTTGGACTGAAGCTTTCTTT. V gene TRBV28 combines with J gene TRBJ1-1; D remains unclear. Germline V CDR1 and CDR2: MDHEN, SYDVKM. There are 13 residues in the CDR3. The V and J ends lost 3 bases and 5 bases respectively, with 10 bases between them. The whole variable domain, filled in from reference TRBV28 and TRBJ1-1, reads DVKVTQSSRYLVKRTGEKVFLECVQDMDHENMFWYRQDPGLGLRLIYFSYDVKMKEKGDIPEGYSVSREKKERFSLILESASTNQTSMYLCASSFEGWTEAFFGQGTRLTVV.

The V call is TRBV18, the J call TRBJ2-5, with D uncertain. V was pared by 4 bases and J by 4 bases, with 10 bases between. Germline assignment: CDR1 KGHSH and CDR2 LQKENI. The CDR3 consists of 13 residues. The CDR3 loop is CASSRPPRETQYF. CDR3 DNA sequence: TGTGCCAGCTCACGCCCGCCCCGAGAGACCCAGTACTTC. Looking up the rest from reference TRBV18 and TRBJ2-5 gives the full variable domain: NAGVMQNPRHLVRRRGQEARLRCSPMKGHSHVYWYRQLPEEGLKFMVYLQKENIIDESGMPKERFSAEFPKEGPSILRIQQVVRGDSAAYFCASSRPPRETQYFGPGTRLLVL.

V is TRBV29-1 and J is TRBJ2-7; no clear D. The V and J ends lost 4 bases and 3 bases respectively, with 10 bases between them. Germline lookup yields CDR1 SQVTM and CDR2 ANQGSEA. This CDR3 has 12 amino acids. CDR3 amino acids: CSVVVVSYEQYF. DNA for the CDR3: TGCAGCGTTGTTGTCGTTAGCTACGAGCAGTACTTC.